The next 27 T cell receptor beta chains were all read from a single sample in a study of blood T cell repertoires in COVID-19. Sequencing used immunoSEQ multiplex PCR; TCRdb keeps in-frame clones, though not all of them. The sample records 85,000 to 130,000 clones, over 75% being singletons. The specimen sequenced was peripheral blood. The receptors were sampled from a human donor in a cohort sampled during active COVID-19.

This rearrangement joins TRBV7-2 to TRBJ2-7, with 7 bases that match TRBD1. CDR3 length: 12 amino acids. In germline, CDR1 is SGHTA, CDR2 FQGNSA. With V trimmed by 4 bases and J by 6 bases, 3 bases remained unmatched. The CDR3 DNA follows: TGTGCCAGCAGCTCTACAGGGGTCGAGCAGTACTTC. It translates to CASSSTGVEQYF.

J is TRBJ1-2 and V is TRBV4-3, with 9 positions matching TRBD1. CDR3 length: 16 amino acids. In germline, CDR1 is LGHNA, CDR2 YSLEER. The junction had 7 bases not matched to a gene; V was cut back by 0 bases and J by 5 bases. The CDR3 reads CASSQDIDRGYYGYTF. CDR3 DNA sequence: TGCGCCAGCAGCCAAGACATCGACAGGGGGTATTATGGCTACACCTTC.

The rearrangement links TRBV4-1 to TRBJ2-7; the D gene is possibly TRBD1 (5 bases). Germline V gives CDR1 MGHRA, CDR2 YSYEKL. Trimming pared 1 base from V and 0 bases from J, leaving 10 bases between. CDR3 size: 15 residues. Here the CDR3 reads CASSQGAGPSYEQYF. The CDR3 nucleotides are TGCGCCAGCAGCCAAGGAGCAGGGCCCTCCTACGAGCAGTACTTC.

The chain carries TRBV4-2 and TRBJ1-2, with a possible D match to TRBD1 (5 bases). This CDR3 has 15 residues. Germline V gene lookup returns CDR1 LGHNA and CDR2 YNFKEQ. V was shortened by 0 bases and J by 8 bases, with 16 bases between the two germline ends. The CDR3 is CASSQDPLSGEGYTF. CDR3 nucleotide sequence: TGTGCCAGCAGCCAAGATCCCCTTTCGGGGGAAGGCTACACCTTC.

This chain links TRBV7-3 with TRBJ2-5, with 8 bases that match TRBD1. Germline V gene lookup returns CDR1 SGHTA and CDR2 FQGTGA. J lost 0 bases, V lost 5 bases, and 8 bases had no gene match. The CDR3 loop spans 16 amino acids. CDR3 sequence: CASSRGGTGDQETQYF. CDR3 DNA sequence: TGTGCCAGCAGCCGAGGGGGGACAGGCGACCAAGAGACCCAGTACTTC.

The chain couples TRBV30 to TRBJ1-2; TRBD1 aligns across 10 bases. V lost 6 bases to trimming and J lost 8 bases; unmatched junction nucleotides: 9. CDR1 is GTSNPN and CDR2 is SVGIG in the germline V gene (reference sequence). This CDR3 region has 13 residues. CDR3 sequence (DNA): TGTGCCTGTCACCCGGGACAGGGGAAAGGCTACACCTTC. This codes for CACHPGQGKGYTF.

The chain has TRBV3-1 (or the pseudogene TRBV3-2) and TRBJ2-7; 9 nucleotides agree with TRBD1. J was trimmed by 2 bases and V by 2 bases; bases with no gene match: 4. Germline loops: CDR1 LGHDT, CDR2 YNNKEL (reference sequence). CDR3 size: 15 residues. The CDR3 loop is CASSQSWDRAYEQYF. CDR3 sequence (DNA): TGTGCCAGCAGCCAATCGTGGGACAGGGCCTACGAGCAGTACTTC.

The rearrangement joins TRBV19 to TRBJ1-5, with TRBD1 identical over 7 bases. After removal of 7 bases from V and 1 base from J, the junction contained 13 bases not matched to a gene. In germline, CDR1 is LNHDA, CDR2 SQIVND (reference sequence). This CDR3 contains 17 residues. CDR3 loop: CASTLAHRGGSNQPQHF. The CDR3 DNA reads TGTGCCAGTACCCTTGCCCACAGGGGAGGAAGCAATCAGCCCCAGCATTTT.

The rearrangement joins TRBV15 to TRBJ2-1; D remains ambiguous. The germline V gene encodes CDR1 LNHNV and CDR2 YYDKDF (reference sequence). This CDR3 comprises 12 residues. Trimming cost V 1 base and J 4 bases, with 2 bases left between them. The CDR3 DNA is TGTGCCACCAGCAGAGCTTACAATGAGCAGTTCTTC. Translating gives CATSRAYNEQFF.

This chain joins TRBV6-5 and TRBJ1-1; D is possibly TRBD1 (5 bases). The CDR3 has 13 residues. Per germline, CDR1 MNHEY and CDR2 SVGAGI. Between the trimmed V and J ends, which lost 6 bases and 1 base, there was a span of 9 bases. As DNA, the CDR3 is TGTGCCAGCAGCAAGACAGCGAACACTGAAGCTTTCTTT. This encodes CASSKTANTEAFF.

The rearrangement links TRBV11-2 to TRBJ2-7, with 7 bases lining up with TRBD2. Germline V gives CDR1 SGHAT, CDR2 FQNNGV. This CDR3 is 13 amino acids long. V was pared by 5 bases and J by 0 bases, with 1 base of the junction left unmatched. CDR3 residues: CASSRTSSYEQYF. The CDR3 DNA sequence: TGTGCCAGCAGCCGGACTAGCTCCTACGAGCAGTACTTC.

The chain joins TRBV3-1 (or the pseudogene TRBV3-2) to TRBJ2-1, with D possibly matching TRBD2 (6 bases). V was clipped by 4 bases and J by 5 bases, with 18 bases between them. Germline CDR1 LGHDT, CDR2 YNNKEL (reference sequence). The CDR3 sequence is 16 residues long. The CDR3 sequence is CASSPLRELYDNEQFF. The CDR3 region has the DNA TGTGCCAGCAGCCCTCTACGGGAGCTGTATGACAATGAGCAGTTCTTC.

V usage is TRBV2 and J usage is TRBJ1-3, with 8 bases that match TRBD1. CDR1 is SNHLY, CDR2 FYNNEI, per germline. The CDR3 totals 14 residues. Unmatched junction bases numbered 4, after V lost 9 bases and J lost 0 bases. CDR3 sequence: CARDRAASGNTIYF. CDR3 nucleotide sequence: TGTGCCAGGGACAGGGCCGCCTCTGGAAACACCATATATTTT.

This chain uses TRBV7-2 with TRBJ1-5, with a weak D call TRBD1 (5 bases). Trimming cost V 1 base and J 6 bases, with 13 bases left between them. The germline V gene has CDR1 SGHTA and CDR2 FQGNSA. The CDR3 is 15 residues long. CDR3 amino acids: CASSLVWGSLQPQHF. CDR3 DNA: TGTGCCAGCAGCTTAGTGTGGGGCAGCCTTCAGCCCCAGCATTTT.

The rearrangement links TRBV7-9 to TRBJ1-3; no clear D. Trimming took 3 bases from V and 0 from J, leaving 6 bases between them. Germline V lookup: CDR1 SEHNR, CDR2 FQNEAQ (reference sequence). This CDR3 spans 14 amino acids. Here the CDR3 reads CASSFRDSGNTIYF. The CDR3 nucleotides are TGTGCCAGCAGCTTTCGGGACTCTGGAAACACCATATATTTT.

The chain carries TRBV6-2 or TRBV6-3 and TRBJ2-6; 9 nucleotides align to TRBD1. The CDR3 sequence is 17 residues long. The J segment lost 2 bases and the V segment lost 2 bases, leaving 4 bases of the junction unmatched. The germline V gene encodes CDR1 MNHEY and CDR2 SVGEGT. CDR3 protein: CASSYGDRETGANVLTF. CDR3 nucleotide sequence: TGTGCCAGCAGTTACGGGGACAGGGAAACTGGGGCCAACGTCCTGACTTTC.

This rearrangement joins TRBV28 to TRBJ1-2; D is unclear. The V gene lost 2 bases and the J gene lost 8 bases, with 12 bases spanning the gap. The CDR3 consists of 13 residues. The V gene's germline CDR1 is MDHEN and CDR2 SYDVKM. Written as DNA, the CDR3 is TGTGCCAGCAGTTTAATGTCCGGGGTCGGCTACACCTTC. It translates to CASSLMSGVGYTF.

This sequence joins TRBV19 and TRBJ2-3; 8 bases are a match to TRBD1. V lost 7 bases and J lost 6; bases outside the gene matches: 12. In germline, CDR1 is LNHDA, CDR2 SQIVND (reference sequence). The length of the CDR3 is 15 residues. The CDR3 nucleotides read TGTGCCAGTACCCCTGGGACAGGCCGCTCCGATACGCAGTATTTT. Residues: CASTPGTGRSDTQYF.

The chain joins TRBV6-2 or TRBV6-3 to TRBJ2-5; 11 bases map to TRBD2. There are 15 residues in the CDR3. From germline, CDR1 is MNHEY and CDR2 SVGEGT. The V and J ends lost 4 bases and 4 bases, in that order; junction bases with no gene match: 5. This CDR3 is CASSSLAGGLETQYF. The CDR3 DNA follows: TGTGCCAGCAGTTCCCTAGCGGGGGGCTTAGAGACCCAGTACTTC.

The gene calls are TRBV27 and TRBJ2-1; D may be TRBD2 (5 bases). Per germline, CDR1 MNHEY and CDR2 SMNVEV (reference sequence). V lost 7 bases and J lost 3, with 13 bases in between. This CDR3 has 14 residues. The CDR3 loop reads CASKSGGLYNEQFF. The CDR3 coding sequence is TGTGCCAGCAAGTCTGGCGGGCTCTACAATGAGCAGTTCTTC.

The V gene is TRBV7-2, the J gene TRBJ2-3, with D uncertain. CDR3 length: 13 residues. V shed 0 bases and J shed 6 bases, with 7 bases lying between them. Germline V gene data show CDR1 as SGHTA and CDR2 as FQGNSA. The CDR3 here is CASSLAGPDTQYF. DNA of the CDR3: TGTGCCAGCAGCTTAGCGGGCCCCGATACGCAGTATTTT.

The chain couples TRBV30 to TRBJ2-4; 7 nucleotides align to TRBD2. The germline V gene has CDR1 GTSNPN and CDR2 SVGIG (reference sequence). J gave up 6 bases and V 4 bases, and 9 bases lay outside the gene matches. CDR3 length equals 14 residues. The CDR3 sequence: CAWTGTGGLNIQYF. The CDR3 DNA follows: TGTGCCTGGACCGGCACGGGAGGATTAAACATTCAGTACTTC.

The chain links TRBV19 to TRBJ2-7; 12 bases line up with TRBD1. V lost 6 bases and J lost 3; bases outside the gene matches: 12. This CDR3 has 17 amino acids. Per germline, CDR1 LNHDA and CDR2 SQIVND (reference sequence). The CDR3 loop reads CASRNPGTGGAGYEQYF. For the CDR3, the DNA is TGTGCCAGTAGGAATCCCGGGACAGGGGGCGCCGGCTACGAGCAGTACTTC.

CDR3 residues: CASGRNVGGFADTQYF. The CDR3 region has the DNA TGTGCTAGTGGTCGGAATGTTGGGGGGTTCGCAGATACGCAGTATTTT. This chain uses TRBV12-5 with TRBJ2-3; maybe TRBD2 (6 bases). CDR1 LGHNT and CDR2 FRNRAP come from the germline V gene. Trimming removed 5 bases at V and 4 bases at J, with 19 bases between. The CDR3 contains 16 residues.

This rearrangement joins TRBV4-2 to TRBJ2-3; D may be TRBD2 (6 bases). V shed 2 bases and J shed 4 bases, with 16 bases lying between them. CDR1 is LGHNA, CDR2 YNFKEQ, per germline. This CDR3 is 16 amino acids long. CDR3: CASSQKGLHESDTQYF. In DNA, the CDR3 is TGTGCCAGCAGCCAAAAGGGACTCCACGAGTCAGATACGCAGTATTTT.

The chain uses TRBV5-1 and TRBJ2-1; 14 nucleotides agree with TRBD2. V lost 4 bases, J lost 5 bases, and 11 bases stayed unmatched. Looked up from germline, CDR1 is SGHRS and CDR2 is YFSETQ. The CDR3 runs to 18 residues. CDR3 region: CASSPSPSGLAGDNEQFF. The CDR3 DNA reads TGCGCCAGCAGCCCATCCCCCTCGGGACTAGCGGGGGACAATGAGCAGTTCTTC.

The V and J genes are TRBV19 and TRBJ1-2; D remains unclear. This CDR3 comprises 11 residues. V was clipped by 10 bases and J by 8 bases, with 14 bases between them. Germline loops: CDR1 LNHDA, CDR2 SQIVND (reference sequence). The DNA of the CDR3 is TGTGCCACAAAAAAAGAGAGGGGCTACACCTTC. Protein product: CATKKERGYTF.